This TCR beta chain was identified in a study of T cell responses to AZD1222 COVID-19 vaccine (dated by TCRdb to the early 2020s). Study-level background: AZD1222 recipients given second doses at about 4 weeks or at about 12 weeks were pooled, since spike-specific TCR depth and breadth were not found to differ between the two schedules. Trial participants were enrolled by age into 18-55, 56-69 and 70-plus year subgroups, with roughly 150, 30 and 60 TCR-sequenced participants respectively. TCR sequencing covered roughly 230 trial participants: 200 to 220 given two doses of AZD1222 and approximately 26 given two doses of MenACWY control vaccine.

V loses 0 bases of germline sequence and J loses 6 bases, and the interval between the two ends is 7 bases. From cysteine to phenylalanine, the CDR3 is 12 amino acids long. The kept DNA is CDR3 alone, 36 bases in frame from the first base. The germline V gene (reference sequence) specifies GTSNPN as CDR1 and SVGIG as CDR2. Broader findings and caveats from the paper: Most participants were white British and females outnumbered males, and the authors suggested that clonal diversity may have been underestimated. After two AZD1222 doses, spike-specific TCR breadth and depth were significantly higher than at day 0 and than in MenACWY recipients. Vaccine-associated CD4 TCRs spanned the whole spike protein, with dominant responses in regions 160-218 and 743-854. The 56-69-year group was small, and its depth increase did not reach significance, likely because of low power. Because no day 14 peak-response samples were available, repertoires were characterized only after the peak T cell response. Only 5 to 7 AZD1222 recipients were SARS-CoV-2 seropositive at baseline, limiting conclusions about previously exposed vaccinees. Reportedly, almost half of the unique spike-specific TCRs recognized epitopes lying outside the regions that are mutated in the B.1.351 and B.1.1.7 variants.

The time point label of this sample denotes: baseline before first vaccination. The vaccinee samples were drawn from two UK trials, COV001 and COV002, one of which was a single-blind randomized controlled phase 2/3 trial testing AZD1222 (ChAdOx1 nCoV-19) in healthy adults. For TCRbeta chain sequencing, PBMC samples from trial participants were taken at day 0 and at day 28 after the second dose. To note about this clone: What antigen it recognizes has not been identified. Nothing much larger sits one base from this clone, and base qualities are not available.

The CDR3 regions of human TCRbeta chains were analyzed by immunosequencing. Concerning the study's data processing: Repertoire TCRs were matched against a reference library of SARS-CoV-2-specific TCRs generated with the MIRA antigen-specificity platform. Breadth meant the fraction of unique TCRs that were SARS-CoV-2-associated, whereas depth meant the fraction of total T cells that were SARS-CoV-2-associated. Using the MIRA data, each spike-specific TCR was assigned both to the spike region to which the TCR was reactive and to a CD4 or CD8 class. Log10-transformed breadth and depth values were compared by one-way ANOVA with Sidak's multiple comparisons tests. TCRdb carries this immuneACCESS record with in-frame sequences only. Its versions omit some clonotypes, under half of them owing to an unresolved V gene in the studies checked, with the rest unexplained. V, J and clone size derive from that table, while D and trimming were established from the DNA sequence. This sample has some 100,000 clones in its table, and roughly nine tenths of those were observed once. The ten largest make up approximately 7.6% of the sample.

Sequencing was performed on peripheral blood, taken on day 0 of AZD1222 vaccination. This clonotype was obtained from an adult in good health. This sequence uses TRBV30 and TRBJ2-3; confidence is insufficient to name the D gene. The nucleotide sequence is given as TGTGCCTGGAGTGTAGGCCCCGATACGCAGTATTTT. Translated, it gives CAWSVGPDTQYF.